This T cell receptor (beta chain) was documented in a study of cytomegalovirus exposure and HLA in healthy donors. Whole-study findings and limits: The authors listed 164 TCR beta chains as cytomegalovirus-associated.

Germline V gives CDR1 SGHVS, CDR2 FQNEAQ. There are 14 residues in the CDR3. The ends were cut back, 5 bases at V and 4 bases at J, with 11 bases in the middle. A remark on this clone: Antigen specificity is unknown.

Amplification used 60 Vbeta primers and 13 Jbeta primers. Only in-frame clones appear in the TCRdb table, and some are missing; sequencing was by immunoSEQ multiplex PCR. The data contain fewer than 200,000 clones, approximately 75% of them singletons. The chain combines TRBV7-8 with TRBJ1-4; D not certain. Sequencing was performed on PBMCs. The TCR originated in a man in his thirties or forties in good health and CMV-seropositive. CDR3 DNA sequence: TGTGCCAGCAGCACCACGACAAATAATGAAAAACTGTTTTTT. Encoded protein: CASSTTTNNEKLFF.